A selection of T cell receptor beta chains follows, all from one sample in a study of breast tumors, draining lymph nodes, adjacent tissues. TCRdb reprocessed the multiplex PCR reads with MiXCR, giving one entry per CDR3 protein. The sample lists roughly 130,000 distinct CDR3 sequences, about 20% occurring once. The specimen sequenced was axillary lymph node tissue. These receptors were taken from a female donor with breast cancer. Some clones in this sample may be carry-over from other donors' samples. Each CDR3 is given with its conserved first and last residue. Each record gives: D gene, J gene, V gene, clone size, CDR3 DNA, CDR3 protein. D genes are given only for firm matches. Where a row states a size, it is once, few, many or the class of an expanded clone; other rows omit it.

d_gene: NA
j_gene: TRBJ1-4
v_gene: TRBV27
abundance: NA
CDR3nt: TGTGCCAGCTCCCCCGGGGGGCGGGGACTGTTTTTT
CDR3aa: CASSPGGRGLFF

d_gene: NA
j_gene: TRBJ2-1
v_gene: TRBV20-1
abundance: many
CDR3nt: TGCAGTGCTAGTAGCAGGGGCTCCTACAATGAGCAGTTCTTC
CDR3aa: CSASSRGSYNEQFF

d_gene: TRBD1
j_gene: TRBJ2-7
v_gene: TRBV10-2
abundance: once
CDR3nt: TGCGCCAGCAGTGAGTCGAAGGGGGCTCTGACCTACGAGCAGTACTTC
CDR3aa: CASSESKGALTYEQYF

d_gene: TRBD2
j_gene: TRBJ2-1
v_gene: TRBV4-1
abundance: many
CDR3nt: TGCGCCAGCAGCCAAGGACTAGCGGGGGGGCTGAGCTACAATGAGCAGTTCTTC
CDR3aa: CASSQGLAGGLSYNEQFF

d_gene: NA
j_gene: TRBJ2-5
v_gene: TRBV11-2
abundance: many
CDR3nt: TGTGCCAGCAGCTTGGGGGCGCGGGAGCAAGAGACCCAGTACTTC
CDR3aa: CASSLGAREQETQYF

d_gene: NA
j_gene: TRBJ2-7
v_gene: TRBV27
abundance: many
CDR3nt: TGTGCCAGCAGCCCTCTTGACAGGACCCCCTACGAGCAGTACTTC
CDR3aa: CASSPLDRTPYEQYF

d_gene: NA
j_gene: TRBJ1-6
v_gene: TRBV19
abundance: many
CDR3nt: TGTGCCAGTAGAGAAATAGAGGGAAAGGATTCACCCCTCCACTTT
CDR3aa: CASREIEGKDSPLHF

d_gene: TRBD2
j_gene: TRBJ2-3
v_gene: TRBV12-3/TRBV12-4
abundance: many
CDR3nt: TGTGCCAGCAGTTATCTAGCGGGGGGAGATACGCAGTATTTT
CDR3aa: CASSYLAGGDTQYF

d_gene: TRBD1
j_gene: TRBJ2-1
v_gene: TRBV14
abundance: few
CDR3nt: TGTGCCAGCAGCCAAGCACAGGGGTCCTACTACAATGAGCAGTTCTTC
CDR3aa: CASSQAQGSYYNEQFF

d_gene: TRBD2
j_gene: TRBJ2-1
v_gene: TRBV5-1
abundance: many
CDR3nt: TGCGCCAGCAGCTCCGACTTGGCGGGGGGGCGTAAGAAGCAGTTCTTC
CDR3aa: CASSSDLAGGRKKQFF

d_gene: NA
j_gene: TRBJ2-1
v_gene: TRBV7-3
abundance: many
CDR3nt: TGTGCCAGCAGCTTAGAACGGGAGAGTATGGGTGAGCAGTTCTTC
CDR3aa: CASSLERESMGEQFF

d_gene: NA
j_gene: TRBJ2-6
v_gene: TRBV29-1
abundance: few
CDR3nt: TGCAGCGTTGAAGGGGGGGCCTCTGGGGCCAACGTCCTGACTTTC
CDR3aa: CSVEGGASGANVLTF

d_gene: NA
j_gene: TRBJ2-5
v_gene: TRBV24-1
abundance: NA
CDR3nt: TGTGCCACCTCCTTATCCCTTTCGGGGACCCAGTACTTC
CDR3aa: CATSLSLSGTQYF

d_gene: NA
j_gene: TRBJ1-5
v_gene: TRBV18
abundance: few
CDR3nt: TGTGCCAGCTCACCGCTGGGGGTAAAAAAAAATCAGCCCCAGCATTTT
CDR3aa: CASSPLGVKKNQPQHF

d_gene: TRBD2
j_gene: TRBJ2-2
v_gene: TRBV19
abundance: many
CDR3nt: TGTGCCAGTAGTAAGAGCGGGGGGAACACCGGGGAGCTGTTTTTT
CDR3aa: CASSKSGGNTGELFF

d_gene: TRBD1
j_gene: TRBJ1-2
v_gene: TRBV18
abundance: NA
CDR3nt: TGTGCCAGCTCACCGGGACAGTTATCTAGCCAAGGCTACACCTTC
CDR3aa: CASSPGQLSSQGYTF

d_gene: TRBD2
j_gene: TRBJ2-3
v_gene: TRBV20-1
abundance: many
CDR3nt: TGCAGTGCTAGGCATCCCGGGACTAGGGTTGATACGCAGTATTTT
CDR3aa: CSARHPGTRVDTQYF

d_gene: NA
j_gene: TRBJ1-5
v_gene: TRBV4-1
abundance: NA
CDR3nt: TGCGCCAGCAGCCAAGATAGGATTGGGGGGGCTATTTATCAGCCCCAGCATTTT
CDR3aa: CASSQDRIGGAIYQPQHF

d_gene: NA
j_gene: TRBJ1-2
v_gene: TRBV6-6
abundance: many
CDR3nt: TGTGCCAGCAGTAAGGGACCAGATGGCTACACCTTC
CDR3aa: CASSKGPDGYTF

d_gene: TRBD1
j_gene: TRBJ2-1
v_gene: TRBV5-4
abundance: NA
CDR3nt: TGTGCCAGCAGCTTTCTCGGACAGGGGTCCAATGAGCAGTTCTTC
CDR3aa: CASSFLGQGSNEQFF

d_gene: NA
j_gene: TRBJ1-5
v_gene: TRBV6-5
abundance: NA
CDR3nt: TGTGCCAGCAGTACAGACAATCAGCCCCAGCATTTT
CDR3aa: CASSTDNQPQHF

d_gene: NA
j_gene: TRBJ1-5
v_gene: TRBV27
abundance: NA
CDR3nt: TGTGCCAGCAGTTATGCCGAGAATAGCAATCAGCCCCAGCGTTTT
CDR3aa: CASSYAENSNQPQRF

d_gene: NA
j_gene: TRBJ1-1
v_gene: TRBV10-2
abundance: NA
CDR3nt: TGCGCCAGCAGTGATCGGGGTCTCACTGAAGCTTTCTTT
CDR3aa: CASSDRGLTEAFF

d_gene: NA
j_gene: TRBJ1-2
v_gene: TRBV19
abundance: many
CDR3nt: TGTGCCAGTATGGGTTCAGCCAACTATGGCTACACCTTC
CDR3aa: CASMGSANYGYTF

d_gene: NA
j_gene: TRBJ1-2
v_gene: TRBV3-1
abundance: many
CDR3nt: TGTGCCAGCAGCCCCGGGGGGGGCTGGCGCTACACCTTC
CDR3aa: CASSPGGGWRYTF

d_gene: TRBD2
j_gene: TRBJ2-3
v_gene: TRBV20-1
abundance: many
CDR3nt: TGCAGTGCGAGTACTAGCGGGAGATCTCCAGATACGCAGTATTTT
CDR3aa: CSASTSGRSPDTQYF

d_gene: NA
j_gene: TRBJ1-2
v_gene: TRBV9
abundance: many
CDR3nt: TGTGCCAGCAGCAACTCCGGCCAGGGCTACACCTTC
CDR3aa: CASSNSGQGYTF

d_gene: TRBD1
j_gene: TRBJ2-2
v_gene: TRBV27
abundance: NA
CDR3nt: TGTGCCAGCAGTTTCCGGGACAGGTACACCGGGGAGCTGTTTTTT
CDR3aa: CASSFRDRYTGELFF

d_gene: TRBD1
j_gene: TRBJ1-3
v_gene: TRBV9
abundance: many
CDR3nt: TGTGCCAGCAGCGTAGGGGACAGGGGTGCTGGAAACACCATATATTTT
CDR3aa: CASSVGDRGAGNTIYF

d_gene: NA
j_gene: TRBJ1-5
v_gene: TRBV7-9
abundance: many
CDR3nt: TGTGCCAGCAGCTTTTCCCGGGGTTCGCAAGGGCCCCAGCATTTT
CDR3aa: CASSFSRGSQGPQHF